The clone carrying this T cell receptor beta chain was recorded many times. What it binds is unknown. The germline gives CDR1 LNHDA, CDR2 SQIVND (reference sequence). This CDR3 has 14 residues. The V segment lost 3 bases and the J segment 8 bases; nucleotides outside the gene matches: 6. These data come from a study of T cells in Graves' hyperthyroidism and ophthalmopathy. TCR beta CDR3 region amplification was performed from RNA transcripts. The HTBI primer set was used in a first-round RT-PCR of the TCR CDR3. TCRdb used MiXCR to reprocess the multiplex PCR reads, holding one entry per CDR3 protein. The data show about 180,000 distinct CDR3 sequences, less than 10% seen once. The study based diagnoses on clinical symptoms, serum thyroxine and TRAb, thyroid ultrasound and orbital computed tomography. General study points: Using 13 V-J features, a model discriminated ophthalmopathy from stable hyperthyroidism. In blood, most of the thyroid clonotypes expanded above 0.001 were also present.

The sequenced sample was blood. This clonotype originated in a woman under 30 with Graves' hyperthyroidism that later progressed to Graves' ophthalmopathy. This chain connects TRBV19 to TRBJ1-1; TRBD1 aligns across 10 bases. In nucleotides, the CDR3 is TGTGCCAGTAGTATTCCCGGGACAGGGGCAGAAGCTTTCTTT. Encoded protein: CASSIPGTGAEAFF.